The 4 T cell receptor beta chains reported below all come from one sample, sequenced in a study of CD8 T cells in ankylosing spondylitis. Whole-study findings and limits: Seemingly characteristic of ankylosing spondylitis blood was a TCR beta motif consisting of about 8 highly homologous variants.

TCRdb ran MiXCR on the 5' RACE reads and lists one entry per CDR3 protein. The profile shows 750,000 to 850,000 distinct CDR3 sequences, over 9.5% of them singletons. Their antigen targets remain unknown. The specimen sequenced was blood, either unsorted or a sorted T cell fraction (not recorded which). The receptors were sampled from a male donor with ankylosing spondylitis.

This chain connects TRBV20-1 to TRBJ1-6, with D maybe TRBD1 (5 bases). The length of the CDR3 is 15 residues. Germline-derived CDR1 and CDR2 are DFQATT and SNEGSKA (reference sequence). Trimming shortened V by 5 bases and J by 8 bases, and 19 bases separated the two germline ends. CDR3 in amino acids: CSALQKGNWDSPLHF. The CDR3 DNA reads as TGCAGTGCTTTACAGAAGGGGAATTGGGATTCACCCCTCCACTTT.

The CDR3 loop reads CAISVAGGPYEQYF. The DNA for the CDR3 is TGTGCCATCAGTGTTGCGGGGGGTCCCTACGAGCAGTACTTC. The chain couples TRBV10-3 to TRBJ2-7, with TRBD2 identical over 8 bases. The germline gives CDR1 ENHRY, CDR2 SYGVKD. The trim removed 4 bases at V and 2 bases at J, leaving 4 bases unmatched. This CDR3 is built from 14 residues.

This clonotype showed up just a few times. J is TRBJ1-1 and V is TRBV20-1; D is possibly TRBD1 (6 bases). The ends were cut back, 7 bases at V and 5 bases at J, with 14 bases in the middle. Per the germline V gene, CDR1 is DFQATT and CDR2 is SNEGSKA (reference sequence). The CDR3 totals 12 residues. The CDR3 reads CSGTSGVTEAFF. As DNA, the CDR3 is TGCAGTGGCACGTCAGGGGTAACTGAAGCTTTCTTT.

The chain links TRBV7-2 to TRBJ1-1; 7 bases fit TRBD1. The germline CDR1 and CDR2 sequences are SGHTA and FQGNSA. Trimming at V came to 3 bases and at J to 11 bases, leaving 6 bases not matched to a gene. The CDR3 length is 12 residues. For the CDR3, the DNA is TGTGCCAGCAGCTTTAGTCAGGGGGACGCTTTCTTT. Translating it yields CASSFSQGDAFF.